These 12 T cell receptor beta chains came from one sample sequenced in a study of T cells in Graves' hyperthyroidism and ophthalmopathy. RNA transcripts yielded amplified TCR beta CDR3 regions. First-round RT-PCR of the TCR CDR3 relied on the HTBI primer set. Via MiXCR, TCRdb re-called the multiplex PCR reads, giving one row per CDR3 protein. The top ten hold about 20% of the sample, which has around 390,000 distinct CDR3 sequences, about 14% seen once. What was sequenced was blood. Receptors were obtained from a woman aged 25-40 years with Graves' ophthalmopathy.

Concerning this clonotype itself: The junction departs from germline at one end; a sequencing error may be responsible. CDR3 in amino acids: CASSRGGGLGEQYF. CDR3 DNA: TGCGCCAGCAGCCGGGGAGGGGGCTTGGGAGAGCAGTACTTC. The chain combines TRBV7-8 with TRBJ2-7, with D possibly called TRBD1 or TRBD2 (7 bases each). The length of the CDR3 is 14 residues. The V gene's germline CDR1 is SGHVS and CDR2 FQNEAQ.

This clonotype came up many times. The chain uses TRBV11-2 and TRBJ2-2; no definite D call. With 5 bases removed from V and 5 bases from J, the gap between germline ends came to 24 bases. CDR3 size: 18 residues. Germline CDR1 reads SGHAT; CDR2 reads FQNNGV. The DNA of the CDR3 is TGTGCCAGCAGCCCCAGCTTAGAGAGATTAATGGGTACCGGGGAGCTGTTTTTT. Its translation is CASSPSLERLMGTGELFF.

CDR3 protein: CSASGTSGGEGEQFF. The CDR3 region has the DNA TGCAGTGCTAGTGGGACTAGCGGGGGGGAAGGTGAGCAGTTCTTC. The V gene is TRBV20-1, the J gene TRBJ2-1; 16 bases are a match to TRBD2. The CDR3 runs 15 residues. Germline values: CDR1 DFQATT, CDR2 SNEGSKA (reference sequence). Losses at the gene ends were 3 bases for V and 9 bases for J; bases not matched to a gene: 5.

This clonotype was detected ten times or more. CDR3 in amino acids: CASSLSQERGEKLFF. CDR3 DNA sequence: TGTGCCAGCAGTTTATCACAGGAAAGGGGTGAAAAACTGTTTTTT. This sequence joins TRBV27 and TRBJ1-4, with D maybe TRBD1 (5 bases). Germline V CDR1 and CDR2: MNHEY, SMNVEV (reference sequence). The CDR3 runs to 15 residues. V was cut by 0 bases and J by 7 bases, with 12 bases left in between.

The chain joins TRBV20-1 to TRBJ2-5; 11 bases agree with TRBD2. CDR1 is DFQATT, CDR2 SNEGSKA, per germline (reference sequence). V dropped 6 bases and J dropped 5; count of bases not matched to a gene: 5. CDR3 length equals 13 residues. The CDR3 sequence: CSARLAGPETQYF. CDR3 in DNA: TGCAGTGCCAGACTAGCGGGGCCTGAGACCCAGTACTTC.

This clonotype was recorded at least ten times. V gene TRBV5-1 combines with J gene TRBJ1-5, with 8 bases that match TRBD1. The ends lost 4 bases at V and 7 bases at J; junction bases unmatched: 7. The CDR3 consists of 14 residues. Per the germline V gene, CDR1 is SGHRS and CDR2 is YFSETQ. CDR3 coding DNA: TGCGCCAGCAGCGCACAGACAGGGGACCAGCCCCAGCATTTT. It yields the protein CASSAQTGDQPQHF.

This clonotype was found many times. The chain combines TRBV27 with TRBJ2-7; TRBD2 is a possible D gene (6 bases). Germline V gene sequence: CDR1 MNHEY, CDR2 SMNVEV (reference sequence). The CDR3 consists of 15 residues. Between the trimmed V and J ends, which lost 2 bases and 3 bases, there was a span of 14 bases. For the CDR3, the DNA is TGTGCCAGCAGTTTAGGCCTAGCGAGTGTCTACGAGCAGTACTTC. This sequence encodes CASSLGLASVYEQYF.

There are many counts of this clonotype. The V call is TRBV12-3 or TRBV12-4, the J call TRBJ2-1, with 7 positions matching TRBD1. CDR3 size: 18 residues. Trimming at V came to 7 bases and at J to 5 bases, leaving 20 bases not matched to a gene. The CDR3 sequence: CASIKTGLSVGLNNEQFF. The CDR3 DNA sequence: TGTGCCAGCATTAAGACAGGGTTGAGCGTAGGGCTTAACAATGAGCAGTTCTTC.

This clonotype was observed at least ten times. V usage is TRBV20-1 and J usage is TRBJ2-5, with D uncertain. Germline CDR1 reads DFQATT; CDR2 reads SNEGSKA (reference sequence). The CDR3 is 12 amino acids. The V end was cut by 3 bases, the J end by 0 bases, with 5 bases between. Here the CDR3 DNA reads TGCAGTGCTAGTATCAACCAAGAGACCCAGTACTTC. The encoded protein is CSASINQETQYF.

The chain has TRBV19 and TRBJ1-1; TRBD1 agrees at 11 bases. Trimming at V came to 4 bases and at J to 7 bases, leaving 8 bases not matched to a gene. The CDR3 consists of 15 residues. Germline-derived CDR1 and CDR2 are LNHDA and SQIVND (reference sequence). The CDR3 coding sequence is TGTGCCAGTAGTAGGACAGGGGGCTCGTTAAGTGAAGCTTTCTTT. Amino acid sequence: CASSRTGGSLSEAFF.

The V gene is TRBV24-1, the J gene TRBJ1-5; no clear D. V lost 2 bases and J lost 0, with 10 bases in between. Germline V gives CDR1 KGHDR, CDR2 SFDVKD. CDR3 length: 16 residues. The CDR3 sequence: CATSDSRRGSNQPQHF. The CDR3 region has the DNA TGTGCCACCAGTGATTCCCGACGGGGTAGCAATCAGCCCCAGCATTTT.

The sample holds many counts of this clonotype. The chain couples TRBV2 to TRBJ1-5, with a weak D call TRBD1 (6 bases). Germline-derived CDR1 and CDR2 are SNHLY and FYNNEI. The CDR3 runs 17 residues. Trimming removed 8 bases at V and 7 bases at J, with 27 bases between. Written as DNA, the CDR3 is TGTGCCAGCGGATCAGGGTTGGGGGCGCGTGATCAGCAGCCCCAGCATTTT. Translating gives CASGSGLGARDQQPQHF.